This T cell receptor beta chain appears in the sequencing data of a study of T-cell reconstitution after alpha-beta-depleted transplantation in children. Broader study findings: T-cell counts and diversity were attributed mostly to newly produced T cells one year after transplant. Reportedly, alpha-beta T cells present about two months post-transplant originated from several hundred expanded clones of graft origin. Some patients showed high day-60 TCRbeta diversity, which derived from surviving recipient T cells and thymic progenitors.

Preparation of the TCRbeta library was carried out with unique molecular identifiers. TCRdb fed the PCR reads into MiXCR, producing one record per CDR3 protein. The sample carries fewer than 550,000 distinct CDR3 sequences, over 9.5% recorded once. Losses at the gene ends were 5 bases for V and 3 bases for J; bases not matched to a gene: 9. The CDR3 loop spans 15 amino acids. CDR1 and CDR2 from the germline V gene are KGHSH and LQKENI. Concerning this clonotype itself: The antigen is not known.

The chain joins TRBV18 to TRBJ2-5; 7 nucleotides match TRBD2. The clonotype was recovered from a female patient under 10 years old who had a stem cell transplant for aplastic anemia, so the T cells may come from the graft donor. Material: PBMCs, mostly from graft donor cells, obtained 180 days after TCRalphabeta/CD19-depleted stem cell transplant. CDR3 in DNA: TGTGCCAGCTCATTCCTAGCGGACTTAAAAGAGACCCAGTACTTC. Protein product: CASSFLADLKETQYF.